Described below is a single TCR beta chain sequence and its context. These data originate in a study of blood T cell repertoires in COVID-19. For the study at large: T cells, B-cell-depleted T cells, or PBMCs supplied cDNA or gDNA.

V lost 0 bases and J lost 8; bases outside the gene matches: 25. Germline V lookup: CDR1 LGHNA, CDR2 YSLEER. This CDR3 has 22 amino acids. Assay: immunoSEQ multiplex PCR; the TCRdb copy retains only in-frame clones and omits some. The table includes about 260,000 clones, around 86% detected once. J is TRBJ2-3 and V is TRBV4-3; 11 bases map to TRBD2. The sequenced sample was peripheral blood. This receptor was taken from a woman aged 55-69 years with COVID-19, enrolled during active disease. This CDR3 is CASSQESFGIAGGSYSAPTQYF. The CDR3 bases are TGCGCCAGCAGCCAAGAGTCTTTTGGTATAGCGGGAGGGTCTTATTCTGCCCCTACGCAGTATTTT.